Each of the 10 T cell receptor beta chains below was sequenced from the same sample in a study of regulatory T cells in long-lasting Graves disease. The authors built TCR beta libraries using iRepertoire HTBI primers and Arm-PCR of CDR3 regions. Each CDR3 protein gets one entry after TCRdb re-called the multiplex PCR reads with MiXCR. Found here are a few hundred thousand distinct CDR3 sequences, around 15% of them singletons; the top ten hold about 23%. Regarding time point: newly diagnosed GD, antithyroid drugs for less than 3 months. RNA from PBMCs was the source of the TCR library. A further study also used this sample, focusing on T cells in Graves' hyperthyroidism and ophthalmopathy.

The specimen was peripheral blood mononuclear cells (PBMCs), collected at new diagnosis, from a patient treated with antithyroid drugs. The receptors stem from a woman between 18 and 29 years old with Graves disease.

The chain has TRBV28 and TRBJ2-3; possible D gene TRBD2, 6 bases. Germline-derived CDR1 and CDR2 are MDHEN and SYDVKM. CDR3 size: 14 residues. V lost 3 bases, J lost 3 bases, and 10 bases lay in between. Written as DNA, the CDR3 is TGTGCCAGCAGTTTTTGGCGGGAAACAGATACGCAGTATTTT. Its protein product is CASSFWRETDTQYF.

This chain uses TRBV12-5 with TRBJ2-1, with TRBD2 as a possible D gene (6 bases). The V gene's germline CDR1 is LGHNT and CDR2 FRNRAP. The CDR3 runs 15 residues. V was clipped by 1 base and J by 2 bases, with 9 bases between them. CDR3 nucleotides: TGTGCTAGTGGTTTGGGCGGGGCAGCCTACAATGAGCAGTTCTTC. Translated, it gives CASGLGGAAYNEQFF.

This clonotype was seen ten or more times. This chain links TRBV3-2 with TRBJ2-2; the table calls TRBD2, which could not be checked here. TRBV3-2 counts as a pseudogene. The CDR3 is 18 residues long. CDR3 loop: CASSQGHLAGGNTGELFF. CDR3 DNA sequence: TGTGCCAGCAGCCAAGGGCACTTAGCGGGAGGGAACACCGGGGAGCTGTTTTTT.

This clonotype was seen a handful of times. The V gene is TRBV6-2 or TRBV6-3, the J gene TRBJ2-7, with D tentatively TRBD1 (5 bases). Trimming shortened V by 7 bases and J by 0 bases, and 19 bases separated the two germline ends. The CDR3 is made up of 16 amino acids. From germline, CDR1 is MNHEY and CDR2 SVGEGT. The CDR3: CASNTPPRQNSYEQYF. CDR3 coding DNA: TGTGCCAGCAACACCCCCCCGAGACAGAACTCCTACGAGCAGTACTTC.

CDR3 in DNA: TGTGCCAGCAGTGAAGACAGGGGGCTCGATCAGCCCCAGCATTTT. This sequence encodes CASSEDRGLDQPQHF. The chain carries TRBV2 and TRBJ1-5; 9 nucleotides line up with TRBD1. Trimming removed 1 base from V and 5 bases from J; junction bases left unmatched: 3. Per the germline V gene, CDR1 is SNHLY and CDR2 is FYNNEI. There are 15 residues in the CDR3.

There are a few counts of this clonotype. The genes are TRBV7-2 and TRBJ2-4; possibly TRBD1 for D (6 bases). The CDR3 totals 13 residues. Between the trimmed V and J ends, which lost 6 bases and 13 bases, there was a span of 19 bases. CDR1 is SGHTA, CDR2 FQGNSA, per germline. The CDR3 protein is CASSRGGLGEQYF. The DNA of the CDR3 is TGTGCCAGCAGTAGAGGGGGTTTAGGTGAGCAGTACTTC.

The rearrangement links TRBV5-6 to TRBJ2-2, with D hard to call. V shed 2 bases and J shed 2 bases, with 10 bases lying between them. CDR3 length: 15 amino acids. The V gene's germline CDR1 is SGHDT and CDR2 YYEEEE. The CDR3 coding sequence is TGTGCCAGCAGCTTTATTGGTGTTAACACCGGGGAGCTGTTTTTT. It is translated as CASSFIGVNTGELFF.

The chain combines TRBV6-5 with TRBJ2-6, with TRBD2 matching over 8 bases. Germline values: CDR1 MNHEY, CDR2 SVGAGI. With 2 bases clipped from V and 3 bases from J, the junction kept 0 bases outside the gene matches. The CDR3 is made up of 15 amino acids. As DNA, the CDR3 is TGTGCCAGCAGTTACGCGGGAGGTGGGGCCAACGTCCTGACTTTC. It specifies CASSYAGGGANVLTF.

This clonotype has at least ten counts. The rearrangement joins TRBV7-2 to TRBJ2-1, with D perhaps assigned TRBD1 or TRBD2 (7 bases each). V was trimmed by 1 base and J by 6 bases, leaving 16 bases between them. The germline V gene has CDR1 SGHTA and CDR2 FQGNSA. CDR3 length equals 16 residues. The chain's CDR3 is CASSLVSQGGGNEQFF. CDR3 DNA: TGTGCCAGCAGCTTAGTGAGTCAGGGGGGGGGCAATGAGCAGTTCTTC.

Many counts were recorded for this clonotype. In DNA, the CDR3 is TGTGCCAGCAGCCCCCCTCAGCAGTACTTC. Amino acid sequence: CASSPPQQYF. V and J are TRBV28 and TRBJ2-7; the D is unclear. The CDR3 runs to 10 residues. Between the trimmed V and J ends, which lost 6 bases and 8 bases, there was a span of 8 bases. CDR1 and CDR2 (germline): MDHEN, SYDVKM.